This T cell receptor beta chain was sequenced during a study of identical twins. The study, taken as a whole, reports: Invariant populations such as MAIT and iNKT cells could partly muddle zero-insertion analyses.

Germline V gene lookup returns CDR1 SQVTM and CDR2 ANQGSEA. The CDR3 consists of 13 residues. The germline V and J ends were trimmed by 6 bases and 0 bases, with 8 bases remaining between them. This clonotype was counted many times. Its antigen is unknown. All of the donors were Caucasians in good health. TCRdb processed the 5' RACE reads anew with MiXCR; each CDR3 protein has one entry. This table has some 270,000 distinct CDR3 sequences, 6.5% to 9.5% appearing once. The sample was also reused in another study, on yellow fever vaccine responses in identical twins.

Sequenced input: CD8+ T cells sorted from blood. V usage is TRBV29-1 and J usage is TRBJ2-2; the D is unclear. This TCR was sampled from a woman under 30 in good health. In DNA, the CDR3 is TGCAGCGTGATCACGGCGAACACCGGGGAGCTGTTTTTT. Its translation: CSVITANTGELFF.